What follows is one TCR beta chain and its context. This entry comes from a study of blood T cell repertoires in COVID-19. In the authors' methods: Estimated nucleated cell counts came from reference gene primer amplification. Measured with immunoSEQ multiplex PCR; TCRdb has only the in-frame clones, and not every one. V and J calls and clone size come straight from that table; D and trimming were deduced from the DNA. The data hold approximately 280,000 clones, with around 88% observed a single time. Sample: peripheral blood. The source of this sequence is a man between 40 and 49 years old with acute or convalescent COVID-19.

The CDR3 protein is CASSLPGGEQYF. The CDR3 DNA reads as TGTGCCAGCAGCTTACCAGGGGGGGAGCAGTACTTC. The gene calls are TRBV7-8 and TRBJ2-7, with D perhaps matching TRBD1 (7 bases). The V end lost 2 bases, the J end lost 7 bases, and 9 bases lay between the germline ends. Germline lookup yields CDR1 SGHVS and CDR2 FQNEAQ. This CDR3 is built from 12 residues. Combining the CDR3 with reference TRBV7-8 and TRBJ2-7 gives the whole variable domain GAGVSQSPRYKVAKRGQDVALRCDPISGHVSLFWYQQALGQGPEFLTYFQNEAQLDKSGLPSDRFFAERPEGSVSTLKIQRTQQEDSAVYLCASSLPGGEQYFGPGTRLTVT.